Listed here are 23 T cell receptor beta chains from one sample, sequenced in a study of cytomegalovirus exposure and HLA in healthy donors. A multiplex PCR was run with 60 Vbeta primers and 13 Jbeta primers. The protocol was immunoSEQ multiplex PCR, while the TCRdb copy is restricted to in-frame clones and leaves out a portion. The data show some 83,000 clones, and the top ten clones hold 1.1%. The sequencing input was PBMCs. The receptors derive from a woman in her thirties in good health and CMV-seronegative.

V gene TRBV7-9 combines with J gene TRBJ1-1; 8 nucleotides line up with TRBD1. CDR3 size: 17 residues. Trimming cost V 5 bases and J 1 base; bases outside gene matches: 12. Germline V CDR1 and CDR2: SEHNR, FQNEAQ (reference sequence). CDR3 protein: CASSPVGQGAQNTEAFF. CDR3 in DNA: TGTGCCAGCAGCCCCGTAGGACAGGGAGCCCAGAACACTGAAGCTTTCTTT. Full variable domain (remainder filled in from reference TRBV7-9 and TRBJ1-1): DTGVSQNPRHKITKRGQNVTFRCDPISEHNRLYWYRQTLGQGPEFLTYFQNEAQLEKSRLLSDRFSAERPKGSFSTLEIQRTEQGDSAMYLCASSPVGQGAQNTEAFFGQGTRLTVV.

The V gene is TRBV7-8, the J gene TRBJ1-1; 7 nucleotides line up with TRBD1. Germline CDR1 is SGHVS and CDR2 is FQNEAQ. V lost 5 bases and J lost 2; bases outside the gene matches: 8. CDR3 length: 15 amino acids. CDR3 sequence: CASSPRQGTNTEAFF. In nucleotides, the CDR3 is TGTGCCAGCAGCCCCCGACAGGGTACAAACACTGAAGCTTTCTTT.

J is TRBJ2-2 and V is TRBV7-2; D is ambiguous. The V and J ends lost 8 bases and 2 bases respectively, with 6 bases between them. CDR3 length: 12 residues. CDR1 is SGHTA and CDR2 is FQGNSA in the germline V gene. CDR3 region: CASGPNTGELFF. Here the CDR3 DNA reads TGTGCCAGCGGCCCAAACACCGGGGAGCTGTTTTTT.

The rearrangement uses TRBV5-6 and TRBJ2-5, with D perhaps matching TRBD2 (6 bases). Trimming removed 0 bases from V and 3 bases from J, with 9 bases in between. CDR3 length equals 14 residues. The germline V gene encodes CDR1 SGHDT and CDR2 YYEEEE. CDR3 region: CASSLVGGKETQYF. CDR3 nucleotide sequence: TGTGCCAGCAGCTTGGTGGGCGGGAAAGAGACCCAGTACTTC.

The chain joins TRBV4-1 to TRBJ2-1, with 14 bases identical to TRBD2. This CDR3 is built from 13 residues. Germline V CDR1 and CDR2: MGHRA, YSYEKL. J gave up 14 bases and V 4 bases, and 4 bases lay outside the gene matches. The CDR3 is CASSRLAGGPKFF. The CDR3 DNA sequence: TGCGCCAGCAGCCGACTAGCGGGAGGGCCTAAGTTCTTC.

This chain links TRBV4-1 with TRBJ2-7, with D tentatively TRBD1 (6 bases). The V end lost 1 base, the J end lost 2 bases, and 15 bases lay between the germline ends. This CDR3 comprises 16 residues. Germline V gene sequence: CDR1 MGHRA, CDR2 YSYEKL. DNA for the CDR3: TGCGCCAGCAGCCAAGCGCAAGGACAGCGAACCTACGAGCAGTACTTC. Translated: CASSQAQGQRTYEQYF.

This chain links TRBV5-1 with TRBJ2-3; 7 nucleotides align to TRBD2. Germline-derived CDR1 and CDR2 are SGHRS and YFSETQ. The J segment lost 2 bases and the V segment lost 2 bases, leaving 11 bases of the junction unmatched. This CDR3 has 17 residues. CDR3 protein: CASSFGRAGRPTDTQYF. The CDR3 DNA sequence: TGCGCCAGCAGCTTCGGACGAGCGGGGCGCCCCACAGATACGCAGTATTTT.

V is TRBV6-1 and J is TRBJ2-7; possible D gene TRBD1, 5 bases. The V end lost 6 bases, the J end lost 1 base, and 7 bases lay between the germline ends. Germline CDR1 is MNHNS and CDR2 is SASEGT. There are 12 residues in the CDR3. In nucleotides, the CDR3 is TGTGCCAGCAGGGACACTTCCTACGAGCAGTACTTC. As protein: CASRDTSYEQYF.

The rearrangement uses TRBV29-1 and TRBJ2-1; 9 positions agree with TRBD1. This CDR3 region has 15 residues. The ends lost 4 bases at V and 0 bases at J; junction bases unmatched: 4. Germline CDR1 SQVTM, CDR2 ANQGSEA. CDR3 sequence: CSVGPGQGSYNEQFF. The CDR3 bases are TGCAGCGTTGGGCCGGGACAGGGCTCCTACAATGAGCAGTTCTTC.

The chain carries TRBV27 and TRBJ2-7; the match to TRBD1 covers 8 bases. CDR1 is MNHEY, CDR2 SMNVEV, per germline (reference sequence). The CDR3 is made up of 15 amino acids. The V and J ends lost 6 bases and 5 bases, in that order; junction bases with no gene match: 12. The CDR3 nucleotides are TGTGCCAGCAGCTCCACCGACAGGGGCTTTGACGAGCAGTACTTC. It codes for CASSSTDRGFDEQYF.

V usage is TRBV18 and J usage is TRBJ1-1; D is uncertain. V was clipped by 3 bases and J by 0 bases, with 11 bases between them. The germline CDR1 and CDR2 sequences are KGHSH and LQKENI. This CDR3 region has 15 residues. The CDR3 nucleotides are TGTGCCAGCTCACCTAACCGGGAGATGAACACTGAAGCTTTCTTT. Protein product: CASSPNREMNTEAFF.

This chain connects TRBV4-1 to TRBJ1-2, with D possibly matching TRBD1 (5 bases). V lost 4 bases, J lost 2 bases, and 14 bases lay in between. The CDR3 loop spans 15 amino acids. The V gene's germline CDR1 is MGHRA and CDR2 YSYEKL. The CDR3 DNA reads TGCGCCAGCAGCCTAGTTGGGCAGGGAAACTATGGCTACACCTTC. It specifies CASSLVGQGNYGYTF.

V gene TRBV7-9 combines with J gene TRBJ2-3; 7 nucleotides align to TRBD2. The ends lost 0 bases at V and 5 bases at J; junction bases unmatched: 14. The CDR3 has 18 amino acids. Germline values: CDR1 SEHNR, CDR2 FQNEAQ (reference sequence). CDR3 bases: TGTGCCAGCAGCTTAGCGTTGGTTTTTACTAGCGAACTAGATACGCAGTATTTT. Translation gives CASSLALVFTSELDTQYF.

The V call is TRBV10-2, the J call TRBJ2-3; TRBD2 matches 15 bases. J was trimmed by 7 bases and V by 6 bases; bases with no gene match: 5. Looked up from germline, CDR1 is WSHSY and CDR2 is SAAADI. The CDR3 is 15 residues long. CDR3 in amino acids: CASSGTSGGTNTQYF. The CDR3 region has the DNA TGCGCCAGCAGCGGGACTAGCGGGGGGACCAATACGCAGTATTTT.

This chain links TRBV19 with TRBJ2-1; the match to TRBD2 covers 7 bases. The ends lost 6 bases at V and 10 bases at J; junction bases unmatched: 9. This CDR3 comprises 13 residues. CDR1 and CDR2 (germline): LNHDA, SQIVND (reference sequence). DNA for the CDR3: TGTGCCAGTAGCGCCGGGACTACCACAGAGCAGTTCTTC. Amino acid sequence: CASSAGTTTEQFF.

J is TRBJ2-1 and V is TRBV6-5; 10 nucleotides align to TRBD2. The CDR3 sequence is 15 residues long. Germline assignment: CDR1 MNHEY and CDR2 SVGAGI. The V and J ends lost 7 bases and 8 bases, in that order; junction bases with no gene match: 11. CDR3 loop: CASTPSSGGLHEQFF. The DNA of the CDR3 is TGTGCCAGCACCCCGAGTAGCGGGGGGCTACATGAGCAGTTCTTC.

The chain links TRBV7-2 to TRBJ2-3; tentative D call: TRBD2 (6 bases). Germline CDR1 and CDR2: SGHTA and FQGNSA. This CDR3 contains 16 residues. V shed 5 bases and J shed 1 base, with 16 bases lying between them. The CDR3 nucleotides are TGTGCCAGCAGCGCCCTCGGCGGGAAGGGCACAGATACGCAGTATTTT. It specifies CASSALGGKGTDTQYF.

This chain connects TRBV9 to TRBJ2-5; a possible D gene is TRBD1 (6 bases). The CDR3 spans 14 residues. Germline V gene sequence: CDR1 SGDLS, CDR2 YYNGEE. Trimming took 0 bases from V and 6 from J, leaving 12 bases between them. Here the CDR3 DNA reads TGTGCCAGCAGCGTAGGACAGGCAATGCAGACCCAGTACTTC. Protein sequence: CASSVGQAMQTQYF.

Note on this clone: At one boundary the junction diverges from the germline segment, which might be a read error. The genes are TRBV19 and TRBJ1-1; no definite D call. From germline, CDR1 is LNHDA and CDR2 SQIVND (reference sequence). The CDR3 runs 12 residues. In nucleotides, the CDR3 is TGTGCCAGTAGTACAGAGACCGTGGTGCGGGTTTTT. As protein: CASSTETVVRVF. The full variable domain, rest sourced from reference TRBV19 and TRBJ1-1, is DGGITQSPKYLFRKEGQNVTLSCEQNLNHDAMYWYRQDPGQGLRLIYYSQIVNDFQKGDIAEGYSVSREKKESFPLTVTSAQKNPTAFYLCASSTETVVRVFGQGTRLTVV.

The V gene is TRBV20-1, the J gene TRBJ2-5; D not resolved. Germline V gives CDR1 DFQATT, CDR2 SNEGSKA (reference sequence). The germline V and J ends were trimmed by 3 bases and 4 bases, with 6 bases remaining between them. CDR3 length: 11 amino acids. The CDR3 protein is CSARERETQYF. CDR3 DNA sequence: TGCAGTGCTAGGGAGCGAGAGACCCAGTACTTC.

This sequence joins TRBV6-5 and TRBJ1-3; D remains ambiguous. Per germline, CDR1 MNHEY and CDR2 SVGAGI. This CDR3 region has 13 residues. V was shortened by 5 bases and J by 3 bases, with 8 bases between the two germline ends. The CDR3 DNA is TGTGCCAGCAGTACAGTGGTTGGAAACACCATATATTTT. Translating it yields CASSTVVGNTIYF.

The chain is built from TRBV28 and TRBJ2-2; D remains ambiguous. This CDR3 has 15 amino acids. V was clipped by 6 bases and J by 1 base, with 12 bases between them. Germline V gives CDR1 MDHEN, CDR2 SYDVKM. The CDR3 sequence is CASSPSGQNTGELFF. CDR3 nucleotides: TGTGCCAGCAGCCCCAGTGGTCAGAACACCGGGGAGCTGTTTTTT. The full variable domain, its missing parts supplied by reference TRBV28 and TRBJ2-2, is DVKVTQSSRYLVKRTGEKVFLECVQDMDHENMFWYRQDPGLGLRLIYFSYDVKMKEKGDIPEGYSVSREKKERFSLILESASTNQTSMYLCASSPSGQNTGELFFGEGSRLTVL.

The chain recombines TRBV25-1 with TRBJ2-1; D is perhaps TRBD2 (6 bases). The V end was cut by 8 bases, the J end by 6 bases, with 20 bases between. The CDR3 is made up of 15 amino acids. The germline V gene has CDR1 MGHDK and CDR2 SYGVNS. CDR3 sequence (DNA): TGTGCCAGCTCCCGGGACGTACGGGGGAGCAATGAGCAGTTCTTC. Protein product: CASSRDVRGSNEQFF. The whole variable domain, remainder taken from reference TRBV25-1 and TRBJ2-1, is EADIYQTPRYLVIGTGKKITLECSQTMGHDKMYWYQQDPGMELHLIHYSYGVNSTEKGDLSSESTVSRIRTEHFPLTLESARPSHTSQYLCASSRDVRGSNEQFFGPGTRLTVL.